Presented here are 26 T cell receptor beta chains from one specimen sequenced in a study of blood T cell repertoires in COVID-19. Some clones are missing from TCRdb's copy, which holds only in-frame ones; the method was immunoSEQ multiplex PCR. The table includes roughly 410,000 clones, approximately 89% detected once. Sequenced input: peripheral blood. These receptor sequences come from a woman between 40 and 55 years old with COVID-19, enrolled during active disease.

This clone was observed a few times. This sample includes further DNA sequences coding for the same CDR3. The V and J genes are TRBV18 and TRBJ1-2; D might be TRBD1 (6 bases). Germline loops: CDR1 KGHSH, CDR2 LQKENI. V lost 3 bases and J lost 1, with 6 bases in between. This CDR3 has 13 amino acids. CDR3 protein: CASSPDSNYGYTF. The CDR3 region has the DNA TGTGCCAGCTCACCGGACAGTAACTATGGCTACACCTTC.

A note on this clone: This specimen includes other DNA sequences encoding the same CDR3. V and J are TRBV27 and TRBJ2-2, with a possible D match to TRBD2 (6 bases). The CDR3 runs 14 residues. Looked up from germline, CDR1 is MNHEY and CDR2 is SMNVEV (reference sequence). V was cut by 10 bases and J by 0 bases, with 12 bases left in between. CDR3: CATRRASNTGELFF. The CDR3 DNA follows: TGTGCCACACGGAGGGCGTCGAACACCGGGGAGCTGTTTTTT.

The CDR3 loop is CASSLNFGTQYF. CDR3 coding DNA: TGTGCCAGCAGCTTAAATTTCGGGACCCAGTACTTC. The chain carries TRBV7-9 and TRBJ2-5; no firm D call. From germline, CDR1 is SEHNR and CDR2 FQNEAQ (reference sequence). CDR3 size: 12 residues. V dropped 2 bases and J dropped 7 bases, with 8 bases sitting between them.

Here the CDR3 reads CASTKDRDYEQYF. In DNA form, the CDR3 reads TGTGCCAGCACTAAGGACAGGGACTACGAGCAGTACTTC. V gene TRBV7-2 combines with J gene TRBJ2-7; 8 nucleotides match TRBD1. The germline V gene has CDR1 SGHTA and CDR2 FQGNSA. CDR3 length: 13 residues. V gave up 7 bases and J gave up 3 bases; unmatched junction bases: 5.

Worth noting for this clone: Other DNA variants within this sample encode the same CDR3. The gene calls are TRBV6-5 and TRBJ1-5; 8 nucleotides agree with TRBD1. CDR1 is MNHEY and CDR2 is SVGAGI in the germline V gene. CDR3 length: 13 amino acids. The junction had 4 bases not matched to a gene; V was cut back by 6 bases and J by 6 bases. Here the CDR3 DNA reads TGTGCCAGCAGAACAGGGGGAAGTCAGCCCCAGCATTTT. The encoded protein is CASRTGGSQPQHF.

The V call is TRBV10-3, the J call TRBJ1-5; TRBD1 matches at 8 bases. The V gene end was trimmed by 6 bases and the J gene end by 7 bases; junction bases not matched to a gene: 5. Germline assignment: CDR1 ENHRY and CDR2 SYGVKD. The CDR3 has 13 residues. CDR3 sequence (DNA): TGTGCCATCAGCCAGGGGGCAGACCAGCCCCAGCATTTT. It is translated as CAISQGADQPQHF.

The chain links TRBV5-5 to TRBJ2-5; the D is unclear. CDR3 size: 14 residues. CDR1 is SGHKS, CDR2 YYEKEE, per germline (reference sequence). Trimming shortened V by 4 bases and J by 1 base, and 11 bases separated the two germline ends. The CDR3 here is CASSQVPVQETQYF. CDR3 bases: TGTGCCAGCAGCCAAGTCCCGGTCCAAGAGACCCAGTACTTC.

The chain employs TRBV28 and TRBJ2-7; 7 nucleotides align to TRBD2. The CDR3 has 15 residues. Germline loops: CDR1 MDHEN, CDR2 SYDVKM. The V segment lost 2 bases and the J segment 7 bases; nucleotides outside the gene matches: 11. This CDR3 is CASSLLVAGVGEQYF. The CDR3 DNA sequence: TGTGCCAGCAGTTTACTGGTAGCGGGCGTGGGGGAGCAGTACTTC. Using reference TRBV28 and TRBJ2-7 for the parts outside the CDR3, the full variable domain is DVKVTQSSRYLVKRTGEKVFLECVQDMDHENMFWYRQDPGLGLRLIYFSYDVKMKEKGDIPEGYSVSREKKERFSLILESASTNQTSMYLCASSLLVAGVGEQYFGPGTRLTVT.

The J gene is TRBJ1-1, the V gene TRBV6-1; D gene ambiguous. The germline CDR1 and CDR2 sequences are MNHNS and SASEGT. CDR3 length: 14 amino acids. Trimming took off 6 bases at V and 1 base at J, with 12 bases between the two ends. CDR3 residues: CASSQRDWNTEAFF. CDR3 sequence (DNA): TGTGCCAGCAGCCAACGAGACTGGAACACTGAAGCTTTCTTT.

The chain is built from TRBV4-2 and TRBJ2-7; 7 nucleotides match TRBD1. The CDR3 totals 17 residues. Germline CDR1 LGHNA, CDR2 YNFKEQ. Unmatched junction bases numbered 11, after V lost 1 base and J lost 2 bases. The CDR3 DNA sequence: TGTGCCAGCAGCCAAGGGTCTAGAGGACAGGCTCCCTACGAGCAGTACTTC. Its translation is CASSQGSRGQAPYEQYF.

This rearrangement joins TRBV6-5 to TRBJ1-6; tentatively, D is TRBD1 (6 bases). Germline CDR1 MNHEY, CDR2 SVGAGI. V gave up 2 bases and J gave up 7 bases, with 9 bases separating them. This CDR3 has 14 residues. The CDR3 loop is CASSYQGRNSPLHF. For the CDR3, the DNA is TGTGCCAGCAGTTACCAGGGGCGGAATTCACCCCTCCACTTT.

The chain has TRBV4-3 and TRBJ1-2; a possible D gene is TRBD1 (6 bases). V lost 0 bases to trimming and J lost 0 bases, with 14 bases between them. Germline CDR1 is LGHNA and CDR2 is YSLEER. This CDR3 spans 17 amino acids. This chain's CDR3 is CASSQDRTEPTNYGYTF. The CDR3 region has the DNA TGCGCCAGCAGCCAAGATCGGACAGAACCAACTAACTATGGCTACACCTTC.

This rearrangement joins TRBV28 to TRBJ1-5, with TRBD1 identical over 9 bases. This CDR3 has 18 amino acids. Trimming at V came to 5 bases and at J to 2 bases, leaving 13 bases not matched to a gene. In germline, CDR1 is MDHEN, CDR2 SYDVKM. The CDR3 DNA reads as TGTGCCAGCAGTCTACCGTGGGACAGGGTAGACGGCAATCAGCCCCAGCATTTT. It encodes CASSLPWDRVDGNQPQHF.

This chain connects TRBV5-5 to TRBJ1-3; D is uncertain. Between the trimmed V and J ends, which lost 2 bases and 0 bases, there was a span of 18 bases. The CDR3 spans 18 residues. Germline CDR1 and CDR2: SGHKS and YYEKEE (reference sequence). The CDR3 region has the DNA TGTGCCAGCAGCTTAAGTGTCCTACAGTCCAGCTCTGGAAACACCATATATTTT. This encodes CASSLSVLQSSSGNTIYF.

The chain combines TRBV10-3 with TRBJ2-7; TRBD1 agrees at 9 bases. With V trimmed by 2 bases and J by 5 bases, 7 bases remained unmatched. The CDR3 loop spans 15 amino acids. The V gene's germline CDR1 is ENHRY and CDR2 SYGVKD. The CDR3 DNA is TGTGCCATCAGTGAGCCGGGACAGGGATCCCACGAGCAGTACTTC. Translation: CAISEPGQGSHEQYF.

The rearrangement uses TRBV25-1 and TRBJ1-6; D ambiguous. The germline V gene has CDR1 MGHDK and CDR2 SYGVNS. CDR3 length equals 12 residues. Trimming removed 3 bases at V and 15 bases at J, with 12 bases between. For the CDR3, the DNA is TGTGCCAGCAGTGACGCAGGTCGGATCCTCCACTTT. Encoded protein: CASSDAGRILHF.

Comment on this clone: Other DNA sequences within the sample encode an identical CDR3. The chain is built from TRBV6-6 and TRBJ1-5; D is undetermined. V was shortened by 4 bases and J by 4 bases, with 5 bases between the two germline ends. This CDR3 region has 12 residues. Germline CDR1 MNHNY, CDR2 SVGAGI (reference sequence). CDR3 DNA: TGTGCCAGCAGTTCGGGTAATCAGCCCCAGCATTTT. This codes for CASSSGNQPQHF.

V and J are TRBV19 and TRBJ2-7; maybe TRBD2 (6 bases). V was trimmed by 0 bases and J by 6 bases, leaving 12 bases between them. Per germline, CDR1 LNHDA and CDR2 SQIVND (reference sequence). The CDR3 consists of 14 residues. The CDR3 DNA follows: TGTGCCAGTAGTATAGACCCGGCGGGGCTCGAGCAGTACTTC. It is translated as CASSIDPAGLEQYF.

The CDR3 loop reads CASSLTTGLDEQYF. The DNA of the CDR3 is TGTGCCAGCAGCCTTACGACAGGGTTGGACGAGCAGTACTTC. V and J are TRBV3-1 (or the pseudogene TRBV3-2) and TRBJ2-7; 7 nucleotides align to TRBD1. The CDR3 covers 14 residues. The junction had 8 bases not matched to a gene; V was cut back by 4 bases and J by 5 bases. The V gene's germline CDR1 is LGHDT and CDR2 YNNKEL (reference sequence).

The J gene is TRBJ2-4, the V gene TRBV11-2; 11 nucleotides agree with TRBD1. This CDR3 is 13 amino acids long. Germline loops: CDR1 SGHAT, CDR2 FQNNGV. V shed 5 bases, J shed 7 bases, and the junction held 1 base outside the gene matches. The CDR3 sequence is CASSRDRGNIQYF. The CDR3 nucleotides read TGTGCCAGCAGCCGGGACAGGGGGAACATTCAGTACTTC.

The V call is TRBV9, the J call TRBJ2-3; D call uncertain. Germline V gene lookup returns CDR1 SGDLS and CDR2 YYNGEE. Trimming took off 0 bases at V and 2 bases at J, with 13 bases between the two ends. The CDR3 spans 16 residues. The chain's CDR3 is CASSVETATSTDTQYF. CDR3 coding DNA: TGTGCCAGCAGCGTAGAAACAGCAACTTCCACAGATACGCAGTATTTT.

As DNA, the CDR3 is TGTGCCAGCAGCTTGGGCCCTCCGAGGACTGAAGCTTTCTTT. It is translated as CASSLGPPRTEAFF. V usage is TRBV5-5 and J usage is TRBJ1-1; D is ambiguous. V lost 0 bases and J lost 5, with 11 bases in between. There are 14 residues in the CDR3. CDR1 SGHKS and CDR2 YYEKEE come from the germline V gene (reference sequence).

This chain uses TRBV7-6 with TRBJ2-7; the match to TRBD2 covers 8 bases. The CDR3 extends over 16 amino acids. V was pared by 5 bases and J by 0 bases, with 9 bases of the junction left unmatched. CDR1 is SGHVS, CDR2 FNYEAQ, per germline. The CDR3 bases are TGTGCCAGCAGCCCATCGGGGGGGGCGATCTCCTACGAGCAGTACTTC. Translation gives CASSPSGGAISYEQYF.

V gene TRBV7-3 combines with J gene TRBJ2-1, with D maybe TRBD2 (6 bases). This CDR3 is built from 15 residues. Trimming removed 0 bases from V and 9 bases from J, with 15 bases in between. Germline CDR1 reads SGHTA; CDR2 reads FQGTGA. The CDR3 reads CASSLTNGGTGEQFF. As DNA, the CDR3 is TGTGCCAGCAGCTTAACGAACGGGGGAACGGGTGAGCAGTTCTTC.

This chain links TRBV6-5 with TRBJ1-6; D not certain. CDR3 length: 14 amino acids. V lost 1 base, J lost 10 bases, and 11 bases lay in between. Per germline, CDR1 MNHEY and CDR2 SVGAGI. The CDR3 DNA reads as TGTGCCAGCAGTTACTTCCGGGGTAGCTCACCCCTCCACTTT. The encoded protein is CASSYFRGSSPLHF.

The V and J genes are TRBV7-9 and TRBJ1-1; unclear D gene. Germline V gene data show CDR1 as SEHNR and CDR2 as FQNEAQ (reference sequence). This CDR3 comprises 11 residues. V lost 2 bases to trimming and J lost 7 bases, with 5 bases between them. The CDR3 DNA follows: TGTGCCAGCAGCTTAAGCGATGAAGCTTTCTTT. It translates to CASSLSDEAFF.